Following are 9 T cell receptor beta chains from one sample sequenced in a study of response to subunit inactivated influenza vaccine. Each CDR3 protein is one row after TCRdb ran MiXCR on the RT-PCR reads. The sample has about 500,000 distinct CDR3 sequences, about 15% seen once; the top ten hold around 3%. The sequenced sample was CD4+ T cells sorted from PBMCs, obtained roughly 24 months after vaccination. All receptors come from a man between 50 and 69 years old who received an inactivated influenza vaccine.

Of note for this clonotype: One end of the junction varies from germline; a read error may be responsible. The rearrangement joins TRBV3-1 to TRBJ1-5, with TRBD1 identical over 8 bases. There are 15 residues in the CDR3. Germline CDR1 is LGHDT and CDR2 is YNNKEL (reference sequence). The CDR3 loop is CASSQGQGNNQHQHF. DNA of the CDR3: TGTGCCAGCAGCCAAGGACAGGGGAACAATCAGCACCAGCATTTT. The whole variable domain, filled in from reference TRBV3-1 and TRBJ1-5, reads DTAVSQTPKYLVTQMGNDKSIKCEQNLGHDTMYWYKQDSKKFLKIMFSYNNKELIINETVPNRFSPKSPDKAHLNLHINSLELGDSAVYFCASSQGQGNNQHQHFGDGTRLSIL.

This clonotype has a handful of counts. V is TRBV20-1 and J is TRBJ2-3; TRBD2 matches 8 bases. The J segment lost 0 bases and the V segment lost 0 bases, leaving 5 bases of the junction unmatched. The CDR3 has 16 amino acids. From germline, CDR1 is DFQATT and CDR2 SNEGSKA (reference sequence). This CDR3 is CSARDLGLASTDTQYF. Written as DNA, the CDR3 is TGCAGTGCTAGAGATCTTGGACTAGCTAGCACAGATACGCAGTATTTT.

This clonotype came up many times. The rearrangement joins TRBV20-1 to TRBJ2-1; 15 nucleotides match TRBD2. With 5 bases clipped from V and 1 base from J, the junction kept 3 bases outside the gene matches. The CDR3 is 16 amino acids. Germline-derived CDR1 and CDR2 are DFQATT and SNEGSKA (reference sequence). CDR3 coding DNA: TGCAGTGCTTCGGGGACTAGCGGGAGGTCCTACAATGAGCAGTTCTTC. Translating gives CSASGTSGRSYNEQFF.

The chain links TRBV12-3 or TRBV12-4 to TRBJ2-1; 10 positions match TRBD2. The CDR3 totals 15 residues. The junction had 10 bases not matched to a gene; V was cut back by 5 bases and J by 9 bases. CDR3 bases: TGTGCCAGCAGTGCCTTGAGCGGGGGGGTTTCTGAGCAGTTCTTC. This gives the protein CASSALSGGVSEQFF.

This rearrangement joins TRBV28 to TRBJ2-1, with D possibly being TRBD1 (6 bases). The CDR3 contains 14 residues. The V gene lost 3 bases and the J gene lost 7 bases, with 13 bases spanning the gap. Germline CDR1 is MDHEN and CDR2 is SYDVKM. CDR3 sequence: CASSFQLRGNEQFF. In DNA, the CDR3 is TGTGCCAGCAGTTTTCAGCTTAGGGGGAATGAGCAGTTCTTC.

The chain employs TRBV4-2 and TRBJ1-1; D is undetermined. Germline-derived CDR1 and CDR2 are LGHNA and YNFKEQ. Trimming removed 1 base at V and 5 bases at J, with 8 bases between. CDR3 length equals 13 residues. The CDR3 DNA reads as TGTGCCAGCAGCCAAGGACGGAGGACTGAAGCTTTCTTT. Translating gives CASSQGRRTEAFF.

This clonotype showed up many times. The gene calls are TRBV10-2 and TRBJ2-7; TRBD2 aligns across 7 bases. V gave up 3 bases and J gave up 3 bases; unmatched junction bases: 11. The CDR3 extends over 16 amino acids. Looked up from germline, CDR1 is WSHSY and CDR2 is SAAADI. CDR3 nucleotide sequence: TGCGCCAGCAGTGATCGGGGGGTCCCATCCCTCTACGAGCAGTACTTC. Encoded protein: CASSDRGVPSLYEQYF.

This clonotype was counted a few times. CDR3 DNA sequence: TGTGCCAGCAGCTTGGGTCTAGCGGGAGTTGAGCAGTTCTTC. As protein: CASSLGLAGVEQFF. The chain joins TRBV5-5 to TRBJ2-1, with 10 bases lining up with TRBD2. The CDR3 runs to 14 residues. Looked up from germline, CDR1 is SGHKS and CDR2 is YYEKEE (reference sequence). After removal of 0 bases from V and 9 bases from J, the junction contained 3 bases not matched to a gene.

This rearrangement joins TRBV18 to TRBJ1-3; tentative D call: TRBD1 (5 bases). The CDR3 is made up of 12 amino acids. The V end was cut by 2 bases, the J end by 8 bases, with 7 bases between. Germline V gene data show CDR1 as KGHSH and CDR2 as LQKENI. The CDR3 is CASSPTGDTIYF. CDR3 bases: TGTGCCAGCTCACCAACGGGGGACACCATATATTTT.